This is a list of T cell receptor beta chains from one sample in a study of molecular identifiers for immune sequencing clone quantification. A single record per CDR3 protein comes from TCRdb applying MiXCR to the PCR reads. The sample includes 400,000 to 600,000 distinct CDR3 sequences, around 25% seen only once; the top ten take about 0.75%. The sequenced sample consisted of naive CD8+ T cells from blood, with Jurkat cell RNA spiked in. These receptor sequences come from a human donor in good health. Some libraries in this study had Jurkat cell RNA spiked in. Both conserved end residues are part of each CDR3. A D gene is named only where the DNA matches it firmly. Clone size appears in some rows only: once, few, many, or a class for an expanded clone.

abundance,j_gene,d_gene,v_gene,len,CDR3aa,CDR3nt
many,TRBJ2-7,NA,TRBV7-9,14,CASSPLFSGAEQYF,TGTGCCAGCAGCCCCTTATTCTCAGGGGCCGAGCAGTACTTC
many,TRBJ1-1,TRBD1,TRBV4-3,14,CASSAYRGLGEAFF,TGCGCCAGCAGCGCGTACAGGGGGCTTGGTGAAGCTTTCTTT
few,TRBJ2-1,TRBD2,TRBV20-1,15,CSARGASGGYNEQFF,TGCAGTGCTAGAGGGGCTAGCGGGGGTTACAATGAGCAGTTCTTC
NA,TRBJ2-7,NA,TRBV19,14,CASRPTSTTYEQYF,TGTGCCAGTAGGCCCACTAGCACAACCTACGAGCAGTACTTC
few,TRBJ2-2,NA,TRBV6-5,14,CASSYAGPGGELFF,TGTGCCAGCAGTTACGCAGGTCCGGGCGGGGAGCTGTTTTTT
few,TRBJ2-5,NA,TRBV7-6,17,CASSSRARDMPQETQYF,TGTGCCAGCAGCTCACGGGCCCGGGACATGCCCCAAGAGACCCAGTACTTC
few,TRBJ2-1,NA,TRBV4-1,17,CASSQASQGPGRNEQFF,TGCGCCAGCAGCCAAGCCTCACAGGGTCCTGGTCGGAATGAGCAGTTCTTC
many,TRBJ1-5,TRBD1,TRBV20-1,16,CSATDYRGTSNQPQHF,TGCAGTGCTACGGACTACAGGGGTACTAGCAATCAGCCCCAGCATTTT
NA,TRBJ2-7,NA,TRBV6-2/TRBV6-3,13,CASSYSASLEQYF,TGTGCCAGCAGTTACAGCGCCTCCCTCGAGCAGTACTTC
few,TRBJ2-7,TRBD2,TRBV10-3,14,CAISESSGSHEQYF,TGTGCCATCAGTGAGTCTAGCGGGAGCCACGAGCAGTACTTC
NA,TRBJ1-1,TRBD1,TRBV7-9,15,CASSRGQGENTEASF,TGTGCCAGCAGCCGCGGACAGGGGGAAAACACTGAAGCTTCCTTT
few,TRBJ2-1,TRBD2,TRBV9,16,CASRPFGGRALNEQFF,TGTGCCAGCAGACCCTTTGGCGGGAGGGCCTTAAATGAGCAGTTCTTC
few,TRBJ2-3,TRBD2,TRBV4-1,15,CASSQGGGVPDTQYF,TGCGCCAGCAGCCAGGGCGGGGGAGTCCCAGATACGCAGTATTTT
many,TRBJ2-3,NA,TRBV4-2,15,CASSQEAASTDTQYF,TGTGCCAGCAGCCAGGAAGCGGCTAGCACAGATACGCAGTATTTT
NA,TRBJ2-3,NA,TRBV6-5,17,CASRPIPFGALQDMQYF,TGTGCCAGCAGACCCATCCCTTTTGGGGCGCTTCAAGATATGCAGTATTTT
NA,TRBJ1-4,NA,TRBV7-9,16,CASSPRAPRIGEKLFF,TGTGCCAGCAGCCCGAGGGCCCCACGAATCGGGGAAAAACTGTTTTTT
NA,TRBJ1-1,NA,TRBV10-3,13,CAISEHWSTEAFF,TGTGCCATCAGTGAGCATTGGAGTACTGAAGCTTTCTTT
few,TRBJ2-7,NA,TRBV12-3/TRBV12-4,14,CASNIKGPPFEQYF,TGTGCCAGCAATATTAAGGGCCCACCTTTTGAGCAGTACTTC
few,TRBJ2-1,TRBD2,TRBV29-1,17,CSVAGTSGPSSYNEQFF,TGCAGCGTTGCGGGGACTAGCGGGCCTAGCTCCTACAATGAGCAGTTCTTC
few,TRBJ2-1,TRBD2,TRBV2,14,CASSDSGRRHEQFF,TGTGCCAGCAGTGATAGCGGGAGAAGGCATGAGCAGTTCTTC
few,TRBJ2-2,NA,TRBV12-3/TRBV12-4,14,CASSFIQNTGELFF,TGTGCCAGCAGTTTTATCCAAAACACCGGGGAGCTGTTTTTT
NA,TRBJ2-4,NA,TRBV12-3/TRBV12-4,13,CASSWLAKNIQYF,TGTGCCAGCAGTTGGCTAGCCAAAAACATTCAGTACTTC
many,TRBJ2-3,TRBD2,TRBV7-2,16,CASSLILAGVSDTQYF,TGTGCCAGCAGCTTAATACTAGCGGGAGTCTCAGATACGCAGTATTTT
few,TRBJ2-7,TRBD1,TRBV20-1,16,CSARQKPGTGSYEQYF,TGCAGTGCTAGACAAAAACCCGGGACAGGGTCCTACGAGCAGTACTTC
NA,TRBJ2-5,TRBD2,TRBV7-8,16,CASGLGLAGDQEAQYF,TGTGCCAGCGGCCTAGGACTAGCGGGGGACCAAGAGGCCCAGTACTTC
NA,TRBJ2-3,TRBD2,TRBV20-1,17,CSARDPRLAGGTDTQYF,TGCAGTGCTAGAGACCCGAGACTAGCGGGGGGCACAGATACGCAGTATTTT
NA,TRBJ2-7,NA,TRBV12-3/TRBV12-4,14,CASSLTGRIDERYF,TGTGCCAGCAGTTTAACGGGGAGAATCGACGAGCGGTACTTC
few,TRBJ1-6,TRBD1,TRBV7-9,18,CASSHPKGAAELSSPLHF,TGTGCCAGCAGCCACCCAAAGGGGGCTGCTGAACTTAGTTCACCCCTCCACTTT
NA,TRBJ2-5,TRBD1,TRBV5-3,18,CASSLARAGTGGGETQYF,TGTGCCAGCAGCTTGGCCCGGGCCGGGACAGGGGGTGGAGAGACCCAGTACTTC
NA,TRBJ2-3,NA,TRBV6-6,16,CASSYPPGDHTGTQYF,TGTGCCAGCAGTTACCCCCCGGGGGACCACACAGGTACGCAGTATTTT
NA,TRBJ1-6,TRBD1,TRBV27,16,CARSLQSTGGNSPLHF,TGTGCCAGAAGTCTGCAATCGACAGGGGGTAATTCACCCCTCCACTTT
few,TRBJ2-7,NA,TRBV12-3/TRBV12-4,15,CASSLGLVITYEQYF,TGTGCCAGCAGTTTAGGACTGGTCATCACCTACGAGCAGTACTTC
few,TRBJ2-7,TRBD1,TRBV2,14,CANSDGTVSYEQYF,TGTGCCAACAGTGACGGGACAGTCTCCTACGAGCAGTACTTC
many,TRBJ2-7,TRBD1,TRBV20-1,13,CSARPGQNYEQYF,TGCAGTGCTAGACCGGGACAGAATTACGAGCAGTACTTC
many,TRBJ2-2,NA,TRBV7-9,15,CASSLGADSTGELFF,TGTGCCAGCAGCTTAGGAGCTGACTCCACCGGGGAGCTGTTTTTT
many,TRBJ2-5,NA,TRBV6-2/TRBV6-3,12,CASSYSHQTQYF,TGTGCCAGCAGTTACTCTCACCAGACCCAGTACTTC
NA,TRBJ2-3,NA,TRBV12-3/TRBV12-4,20,CASRTLGGGMRGPLKDTQYF,TGTGCCAGCAGAACCCTTGGAGGGGGGATGCGGGGGCCTCTTAAAGATACGCAGTATTTT
NA,TRBJ2-7,NA,TRBV12-3/TRBV12-4,11,CASSAEGEQYF,TGTGCCAGCAGCGCCGAGGGGGAGCAGTACTTC
many,TRBJ1-1,NA,TRBV29-1,13,CSVEGQLNTEAFF,TGCAGCGTTGAAGGCCAACTGAACACTGAAGCTTTCTTT
NA,TRBJ2-5,NA,TRBV3-1,12,CASSHEQETQYF,TGTGCCAGCAGCCACGAGCAAGAGACCCAGTACTTC
many,TRBJ1-1,NA,TRBV7-2,11,CASSLNGEAFF,TGTGCCAGCAGCTTAAATGGGGAAGCTTTCTTT
once,TRBJ2-7,TRBD2,TRBV7-9,15,CASSQPGLAVHEQYF,TGTGCCAGCAGCCAGCCGGGACTAGCTGTCCACGAGCAGTACTTC
many,TRBJ1-4,NA,TRBV20-1,15,CSARDREGLNEKLFF,TGCAGTGCTAGAGATCGGGAGGGACTTAATGAAAAACTGTTTTTT
NA,TRBJ2-7,NA,TRBV3-2,16,CASSHKLAGGQDEQYF,TGTGCCAGCAGCCACAAACTAGCGGGAGGGCAAGACGAGCAGTACTTC
many,TRBJ2-2,NA,TRBV6-2/TRBV6-3,12,CASSSGTGELFF,TGTGCCAGCAGTAGCGGAACCGGGGAGCTGTTTTTT
NA,TRBJ2-7,TRBD2,TRBV7-6,18,CASSLAPVGGPSSYEQYF,TGTGCCAGCAGCTTAGCCCCCGTGGGAGGGCCTAGCTCCTACGAGCAGTACTTC
many,TRBJ2-3,TRBD2,TRBV12-3/TRBV12-4,16,CASSLVGLDPTDTQYF,TGTGCCAGCAGTTTAGTGGGACTAGACCCTACAGATACGCAGTATTTT
many,TRBJ2-5,NA,TRBV5-1,14,CASSLAGGEETQYF,TGCGCCAGCAGCTTGGCCGGTGGAGAAGAGACCCAGTACTTC
many,TRBJ2-5,NA,TRBV30,14,CAWVRTGLEETQYF,TGTGCCTGGGTCCGAACTGGGCTAGAAGAGACCCAGTACTTC
few,TRBJ2-1,TRBD2,TRBV28,15,CASSGTSGTYNEQFF,TGTGCCAGCAGTGGGACTAGCGGGACATACAATGAGCAGTTCTTC